A single sample is the source of the 21 T cell receptor beta chains below, sequenced in a study of T-cell reconstitution after alpha-beta-depleted transplantation in children. Unique molecular identifiers tagged the TCRbeta library. Using its own MiXCR run on the PCR reads, TCRdb lists one record per CDR3 protein. Of under 250,000 distinct CDR3 sequences in the sample, 24% were seen once. Sequences were derived from PBMCs, mostly from graft donor cells, sampled 360 days after TCRalphabeta/CD19-depleted stem cell transplant. The receptors originated from a female patient between 2 and 15 years old who had a stem cell transplant for congenital amegakaryocytic thrombocytopenia, so the T cells may come from the graft donor.

The sample holds a few counts of this clonotype. V gene TRBV6-1 combines with J gene TRBJ2-7; TRBD1 matches 7 bases. The CDR3 extends over 13 amino acids. CDR1 and CDR2 (germline): MNHNS, SASEGT. The V and J ends lost 7 bases and 2 bases, in that order; junction bases with no gene match: 5. The CDR3 loop reads CASTDRDAYEQYF. CDR3 coding DNA: TGTGCCAGCACCGACAGGGATGCCTACGAGCAGTACTTC.

The chain links TRBV19 to TRBJ2-3; weak D call: TRBD1 (6 bases). This CDR3 comprises 14 residues. CDR1 and CDR2 (germline): LNHDA, SQIVND (reference sequence). Trimming removed 4 bases at V and 1 base at J, with 9 bases between. The CDR3, as DNA: TGTGCCAGTAGTACTGGGGGCGGCACAGATACGCAGTATTTT. It encodes CASSTGGGTDTQYF.

The V and J genes are TRBV30 and TRBJ2-2; D remains ambiguous. CDR1 and CDR2 from the germline V gene are GTSNPN and SVGIG (reference sequence). V was shortened by 0 bases and J by 1 base, with 3 bases between the two germline ends. The length of the CDR3 is 13 residues. This CDR3 is CAWSVLNTGELFF. In nucleotides, the CDR3 is TGTGCCTGGAGTGTACTGAACACCGGGGAGCTGTTTTTT.

The rearrangement joins TRBV10-3 to TRBJ2-6, with a tentative D call TRBD2 (5 bases). The CDR3 extends over 13 amino acids. From germline, CDR1 is ENHRY and CDR2 SYGVKD. The CDR3 DNA reads TGTGCAGCCGGGGTTACTGGGGCCAACGTCCTGACTTTC. It specifies CAAGVTGANVLTF.

This clonotype has only one observation. The chain links TRBV29-1 to TRBJ1-1; D is unresolved. Germline V gene lookup returns CDR1 SQVTM and CDR2 ANQGSEA. The V and J ends lost 2 bases and 5 bases respectively, with 12 bases between them. The CDR3 has 13 amino acids. The DNA of the CDR3 is TGCAGCGTTGAACGAGGGAGTGGGACTGAAGCTTTCTTT. It is translated as CSVERGSGTEAFF.

The V call is TRBV4-1, the J call TRBJ2-7; perhaps TRBD2 as D (6 bases). Trimming stripped 1 base from V and 2 bases from J, with 15 bases between. This CDR3 is 16 amino acids long. Germline CDR1 reads MGHRA; CDR2 reads YSYEKL. The CDR3 is CASSQVMVASAYEQYF. The CDR3 DNA sequence: TGCGCCAGCAGCCAAGTTATGGTGGCTAGCGCCTACGAGCAGTACTTC.

This clonotype has more than one count but fewer than ten. In DNA form, the CDR3 reads TGTGCCAGCAGTTCCTGGGAGGCCAACGTCCTGACTTTC. As protein: CASSSWEANVLTF. V is TRBV12-3 or TRBV12-4 and J is TRBJ2-6; D gene unclear. The CDR3 spans 13 residues. The V end was cut by 4 bases, the J end by 6 bases, with 7 bases between.

With respect to this clonotype: At one of its ends the junction is not consistent with the germline gene, which may arise from a read error. V and J are TRBV2 and TRBJ2-7; no clear D. This CDR3 has 18 residues. CDR1 SNHLY and CDR2 FYNNEI come from the germline V gene. The CDR3 loop reads CACSNRAERPERSYEQYF. CDR3 sequence (DNA): TGTGCCTGCAGTAACCGGGCAGAGAGACCAGAACGCTCCTACGAGCAGTACTTC.

The chain has TRBV5-1 and TRBJ1-2; D unclear. The CDR3 contains 15 residues. The germline V gene encodes CDR1 SGHRS and CDR2 YFSETQ. Deletions cut 0 bases from V and 0 bases from J, with 9 bases between. CDR3: CASSLDRRTNYGYTF. The CDR3 DNA reads TGCGCCAGCAGCTTGGACAGACGAACTAACTATGGCTACACCTTC.

This clonotype occurred many times. The chain carries TRBV10-3 and TRBJ1-5, with D uncertain. V lost 4 bases, J lost 0 bases, and 13 bases lay in between. In germline, CDR1 is ENHRY, CDR2 SYGVKD. This CDR3 region has 16 residues. The CDR3 reads CAISARAGDSNQPQHF. CDR3 in DNA: TGTGCCATCAGTGCCCGAGCAGGAGATAGCAATCAGCCCCAGCATTTT.

CDR3 DNA sequence: TGTGCCAGCAGTCCTCACAGGGGGCGGGGAAACACCATATATTTT. Amino acids: CASSPHRGRGNTIYF. The chain joins TRBV12-3 or TRBV12-4 to TRBJ1-3; 9 bases line up with TRBD1. The CDR3 has 15 residues. Trimming cost V 5 bases and J 4 bases; bases outside gene matches: 6.

The chain is built from TRBV4-1 and TRBJ2-5; no clear D. The V gene's germline CDR1 is MGHRA and CDR2 YSYEKL. CDR3 length: 15 residues. V dropped 1 base and J dropped 7 bases, with 16 bases sitting between them. The CDR3 spells CASSQVVNAPGTQYF. In DNA, the CDR3 is TGCGCCAGCAGCCAAGTGGTTAACGCCCCAGGGACCCAGTACTTC.

The chain is built from TRBV25-1 and TRBJ2-5; 8 bases fit TRBD1. This CDR3 region has 15 residues. Germline V CDR1 and CDR2: MGHDK, SYGVNS. Losses at the gene ends were 3 bases for V and 2 bases for J; bases not matched to a gene: 5. The CDR3 nucleotides are TGTGCCAGCAGTGACCCGCACAGGGGGCAAGAGACCCAGTACTTC. It encodes CASSDPHRGQETQYF.

This clonotype showed up just once. In nucleotides, the CDR3 is TGCAGCGTTGGGGGGGACACTGGTTACGAGCAGTACTTC. Residues: CSVGGDTGYEQYF. This chain joins TRBV29-1 and TRBJ2-7; either TRBD1 or TRBD2 may fit D (6 bases each). The V gene's germline CDR1 is SQVTM and CDR2 ANQGSEA. The CDR3 contains 13 residues. Trimming took 4 bases from V and 4 from J, leaving 14 bases between them.

With respect to this clonotype: At one end, the junction sequence differs from germline, possibly due to a read error. The V and J genes are TRBV12-3 or TRBV12-4 and TRBJ2-1, with 10 bases fitting TRBD1. The CDR3 covers 15 residues. CDR3 in amino acids: CASSLNLGTGAIPVF. CDR3 nucleotide sequence: TGTGCCAGCAGTTTAAATCTCGGGACAGGGGCTATTCCGGTCTTC.

The rearrangement links TRBV20-1 to TRBJ2-3; D remains unclear. V lost 3 bases to trimming and J lost 3 bases, with 16 bases between them. CDR3 length: 15 amino acids. Germline CDR1 and CDR2: DFQATT and SNEGSKA (reference sequence). The CDR3 loop is CSARWLHLSTDTQYF. CDR3 in DNA: TGCAGTGCTAGGTGGCTTCACCTATCTACAGATACGCAGTATTTT.

J is TRBJ2-3 and V is TRBV10-3; the D call may be TRBD1 or TRBD2 (6 bases each). V dropped 7 bases and J dropped 2 bases, with 19 bases sitting between them. The CDR3 contains 16 residues. In germline, CDR1 is ENHRY, CDR2 SYGVKD. This CDR3 reads CAINTGAHLLTDTQYF. As DNA, the CDR3 is TGTGCCATCAATACGGGGGCCCATCTACTCACAGATACGCAGTATTTT.

The table lists this clonotype with a few counts. The chain links TRBV20-1 to TRBJ2-3; D unclear. V gave up 6 bases and J gave up 1 base, with 8 bases separating them. The CDR3 contains 12 residues. Germline loops: CDR1 DFQATT, CDR2 SNEGSKA (reference sequence). DNA for the CDR3: TGCAGTGCCGGGCAAGGCACAGATACGCAGTATTTT. Amino acids: CSAGQGTDTQYF.

As for this clonotype: Because it lacks the conserved phenylalanine or tryptophan at the end, this CDR3 is likely a read error. This chain connects TRBV3-1 to TRBJ2-1; 13 bases are a match to TRBD2. The V gene end was trimmed by 2 bases and the J gene end by 6 bases; junction bases not matched to a gene: 4. Germline CDR1 is LGHDT and CDR2 is YNNKEL (reference sequence). The CDR3 is 16 amino acids. CDR3 in DNA: TGTGCCAGCAGCCAATCCGGGACTAGCGGGGCCAATGAGCAGTTCTTA. Amino acids: CASSQSGTSGANEQFL.

The rearrangement joins TRBV5-1 to TRBJ2-7; D uncertain. CDR3 size: 13 residues. CDR1 is SGHRS, CDR2 YFSETQ, per germline. Between the trimmed V and J ends, which lost 2 bases and 4 bases, there was a span of 10 bases. The CDR3 bases are TGCGCCAGCAGCTTAATATCGCGATACGAGCAGTACTTC. It specifies CASSLISRYEQYF.

A few counts support this clonotype. The chain recombines TRBV20-1 with TRBJ2-7; D gene uncertain. Germline V gene data show CDR1 as DFQATT and CDR2 as SNEGSKA (reference sequence). Trimming stripped 6 bases from V and 2 bases from J, with 17 bases between. This CDR3 contains 14 residues. CDR3 sequence reads: CSAELSRVPYEQYF. CDR3 nucleotides: TGCAGTGCCGAGCTGTCTAGGGTCCCCTACGAGCAGTACTTC.